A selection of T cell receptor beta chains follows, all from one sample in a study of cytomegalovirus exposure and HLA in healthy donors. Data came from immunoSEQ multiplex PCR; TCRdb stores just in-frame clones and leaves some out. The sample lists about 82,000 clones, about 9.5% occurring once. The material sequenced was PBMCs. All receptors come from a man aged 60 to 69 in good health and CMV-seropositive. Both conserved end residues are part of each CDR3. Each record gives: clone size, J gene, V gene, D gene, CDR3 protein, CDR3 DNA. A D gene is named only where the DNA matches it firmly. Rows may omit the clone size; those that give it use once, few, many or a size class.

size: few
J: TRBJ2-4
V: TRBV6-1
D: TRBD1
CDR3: CASSEAGTENIQYF
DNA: TGTGCCAGCAGTGAAGCCGGGACAGAAAACATTCAGTACTTC

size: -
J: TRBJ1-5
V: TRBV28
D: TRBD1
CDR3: CASSLYRGRGGEQPQHF
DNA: TGTGCCAGCAGTTTATACAGGGGGCGCGGTGGTGAGCAGCCCCAGCATTTT

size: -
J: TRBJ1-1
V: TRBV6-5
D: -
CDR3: CASSVTVNTEAFF
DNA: TGTGCCAGCAGTGTAACAGTGAACACTGAAGCTTTCTTT

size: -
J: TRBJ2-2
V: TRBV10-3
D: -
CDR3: CATRLGAPVTGELFF
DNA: TGTGCCACCCGGTTGGGGGCGCCGGTCACCGGGGAGCTGTTTTTT

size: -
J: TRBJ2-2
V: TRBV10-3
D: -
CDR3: CATGGSSRAEKNTGELFF
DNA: TGTGCCACCGGCGGAAGTTCGAGGGCGGAAAAAAACACCGGGGAGCTGTTTTTT

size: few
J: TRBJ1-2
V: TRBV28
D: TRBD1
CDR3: CASKGQGRYGYTF
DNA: TGTGCCAGCAAGGGACAGGGGAGGTATGGCTACACCTTC

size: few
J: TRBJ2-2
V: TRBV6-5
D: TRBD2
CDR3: CASSSIGGTGELFF
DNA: TGTGCCAGCAGTTCCATCGGGGGGACCGGGGAGCTGTTTTTT

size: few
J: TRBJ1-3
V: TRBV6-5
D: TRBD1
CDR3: CASSSGQGLAGNTIYF
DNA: TGTGCCAGCAGTTCGGGACAGGGACTAGCTGGAAACACCATATATTTT

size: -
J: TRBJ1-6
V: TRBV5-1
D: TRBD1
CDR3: CASSTGTGNDSHLHF
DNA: TGCGCCAGCAGCACCGGGACAGGGAACGATTCACACCTCCACTTT

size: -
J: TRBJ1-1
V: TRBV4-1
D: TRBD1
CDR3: CASSYRQGFDGTEAFF
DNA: TGCGCCAGCAGCTACCGACAGGGTTTTGATGGCACTGAAGCTTTCTTT

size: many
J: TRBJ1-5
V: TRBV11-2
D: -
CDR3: CASSLAGDNQPQHF
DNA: TGTGCCAGCAGCTTGGCAGGGGACAATCAGCCCCAGCATTTT

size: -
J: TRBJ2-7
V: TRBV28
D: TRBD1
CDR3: CASSRDSPYEQYF
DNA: TGTGCCAGCAGCCGGGACAGCCCCTACGAGCAGTACTTC

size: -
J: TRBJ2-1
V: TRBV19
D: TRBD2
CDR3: CASSLTILAGFKGEQFF
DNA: TGTGCCAGTAGCCTCACAATACTAGCGGGATTTAAGGGTGAGCAGTTCTTC

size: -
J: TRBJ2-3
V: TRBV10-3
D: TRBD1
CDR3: CAISEPGTGVGDTQYF
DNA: TGTGCCATCAGTGAGCCTGGTACAGGGGTAGGGGATACGCAGTATTTT

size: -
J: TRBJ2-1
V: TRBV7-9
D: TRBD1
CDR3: CASSLGTGGAYNEQFF
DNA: TGTGCCAGCAGCTTAGGGACAGGGGGCGCATACAATGAGCAGTTCTTC

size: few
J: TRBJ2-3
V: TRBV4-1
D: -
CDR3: CASSPQPAPGDTQYF
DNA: TGCGCCAGCAGCCCTCAGCCCGCGCCGGGAGATACGCAGTATTTT

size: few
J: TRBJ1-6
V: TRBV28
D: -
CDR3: CATDGLGNNSPLHF
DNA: TGTGCCACCGACGGACTAGGGAATAATTCACCCCTCCACTTT

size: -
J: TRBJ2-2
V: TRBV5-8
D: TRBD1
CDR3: CASSSGQGNTGELFF
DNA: TGTGCCAGCTCTTCCGGACAGGGAAACACCGGGGAGCTGTTTTTT